This record covers a single TCR beta chain. This clone was recorded a few times. The antigen it recognizes is unknown. Per-base quality was not reported, and no clone a single base away is much larger than it. The collaborating institutions used their own protocols to collect whole blood in K2EDTA tubes. For TCRbeta analysis, collaborator samples were shipped as frozen whole blood, as isolated PBMCs, or as DNA extracted from either sample type. The immunoSEQ Assay, a bias-controlled multiplex PCR, was used to amplify TCRbeta CDR3 regions from genomic DNA. As for how the authors treated the data: Within the assay, amplification of reference gene primers was used to estimate how many nucleated cells each sample contained. To quantify the absolute abundance of each unique TCRbeta CDR3 rearrangement, sequence reads were collapsed and filtered. For each sample, productive Simpson clonality was calculated as the square root of Simpson's diversity index across productive rearrangements. TCRdb carries this immuneACCESS record with in-frame sequences only. Its versions omit some clonotypes, under half of them owing to an unresolved V gene in the studies checked, with the rest unexplained. The DNA gave D and trimming, while V, J and clone size come from that table. The sample yields around 64,000 clones; roughly nine tenths were counted once. The top ten clones comprise around 20% of the sample.

This record belongs to a study of blood T cell repertoires in COVID-19 (TCRdb year 2020). Some background on the complete study: Collaborator samples came from the United States, Italy and Spain and covered acute and convalescent phases of COVID-19. The sample metadata nearly always contained a de-identified subject ID, COVID-19 status, age in years and sex. The dataset comprised deeply sampled blood TCRbeta repertoires from subjects exposed to, actively infected with, or recovered from COVID-19. Where HLA class I and class II types were available, the types were taken from metadata supplied by the sample provider, not from assay-based typing. The samples were drawn from the first 160 participants of the ongoing ImmuneRACE study and from about 1,200 subjects provided by 6 global collaborators. The material from the prospective study consisted of cDNA or gDNA derived from T cells, B-cell-depleted T cells, or PBMCs. The repertoires were made available in a free public database intended to serve as a resource for research on the immune response to SARS-CoV-2. Overall results and qualifications from the work: The quantity of clinical and demographic metadata differed by source and by participant and was supplied without curation.

A distance of 20 bases separates the germline ends of V and J, which lose 8 bases and 6 bases respectively. CDR1 MDHEN and CDR2 SYDVKM were looked up in the germline V gene. The CDR3 spans 15 residues, from the cysteine through the phenylalanine. The only DNA kept is the CDR3, 45 bases in frame from the first base. This sequence was found in a woman of 80 years or more with acute or convalescent COVID-19. The chain was built from TRBV28 and TRBJ1-5; TRBD1 is possibly the D segment (6 matching bases). Sequenced sample: peripheral blood. The CDR3 region reads CASDSQGTRSQPQHF. The nucleotide sequence is TGTGCCAGCGACTCCCAGGGGACCCGAAGTCAGCCCCAGCATTTT. With the portions outside the CDR3 filled from the reference TRBV28 and TRBJ1-5 genes, the complete variable region becomes DVKVTQSSRYLVKRTGEKVFLECVQDMDHENMFWYRQDPGLGLRLIYFSYDVKMKEKGDIPEGYSVSREKKERFSLILESASTNQTSMYLCASDSQGTRSQPQHFGDGTRLSIL.